This record concerns one T cell receptor (beta chain) sequence. The entry originates in a study of blood T cell repertoires in COVID-19. In germline, CDR1 is SGHTA, CDR2 FQGTGA. V shed 4 bases and J 2 bases; nucleotides not matched to a gene: 17. CDR3 length: 19 residues. Authors' analysis steps: Amplifying reference gene primers gave estimates of nucleated cell counts. The data were produced by immunoSEQ multiplex PCR, yet TCRdb's version contains in-frame clones alone and is incomplete. V, J and clone size reflect that table, while D and trimming were determined from the DNA. The data contain some 130,000 clones, around 79% of them singletons.

The chain links TRBV7-3 to TRBJ2-3; TRBD2 matches 8 bases. The sequence derives from an elderly man with acute or convalescent COVID-19. Sequencing input: peripheral blood. CDR3 sequence reads: CASSSPRSGGLPATDTQYF. For the CDR3, the DNA is TGTGCCAGCAGCTCCCCCCGTTCGGGGGGGCTCCCCGCCACAGATACGCAGTATTTT.